Listed here are 30 T cell receptor beta chains from one sample, sequenced in a study of blood T cell repertoires in COVID-19. Using immunoSEQ multiplex PCR, the repertoire was profiled, and TCRdb retains in-frame clones only, with some absent. The table has some 120,000 clones, over 80% seen once. The sample consisted of peripheral blood. The receptors originated from a man between 65 and 85 years old with acute or convalescent COVID-19.

The chain joins TRBV25-1 to TRBJ2-3, with a possible D match to TRBD2 (6 bases). The CDR3 runs to 16 residues. V was cut by 3 bases and J by 0 bases, with 13 bases left in between. Germline loops: CDR1 MGHDK, CDR2 SYGVNS. DNA of the CDR3: TGTGCCAGCAGTGATGCGGGACCTCAAAGCACAGATACGCAGTATTTT. Its protein is CASSDAGPQSTDTQYF.

The gene calls are TRBV10-1 and TRBJ1-1; D call uncertain. V was pared by 6 bases and J by 7 bases, with 18 bases between. Per germline, CDR1 WNHNN and CDR2 SYGVQD (reference sequence). The CDR3 consists of 14 residues. In DNA form, the CDR3 reads TGCGCCAGCAGCGACGCTTTTAAACCAGGTGAAGCTTTCTTT. This codes for CASSDAFKPGEAFF.

The chain couples TRBV4-1 to TRBJ1-4, with D possibly matching TRBD1 (5 bases). Trimming shortened V by 1 base and J by 6 bases, and 9 bases separated the two germline ends. The CDR3 consists of 14 residues. Germline V gene lookup returns CDR1 MGHRA and CDR2 YSYEKL. The CDR3 DNA sequence: TGCGCCAGCAGCCAAGGGGGCCCGTATGAAAAACTGTTTTTT. The encoded protein is CASSQGGPYEKLFF.

This chain links TRBV7-8 with TRBJ2-1; 8 bases map to TRBD2. Losses at the gene ends were 5 bases for V and 1 base for J; bases not matched to a gene: 7. The CDR3 runs to 16 residues. Germline CDR1 is SGHVS and CDR2 is FQNEAQ. The CDR3 loop is CASSLSLAGSYNEQFF. CDR3 nucleotide sequence: TGTGCCAGCAGCCTTTCGCTAGCGGGTTCCTACAATGAGCAGTTCTTC.

This clone was seen a single time. The genes are TRBV6-5 and TRBJ2-1; 8 positions match TRBD2. Germline V gene sequence: CDR1 MNHEY, CDR2 SVGAGI. Trimming took 4 bases from V and 6 from J; bases not matched to a gene: 8. The CDR3 runs 15 residues. As DNA, the CDR3 is TGTGCCAGCAGTTCCGCGGGACTAGAGGGCAATGAGCAGTTCTTC. Its translation is CASSSAGLEGNEQFF.

The J gene is TRBJ1-6, the V gene TRBV6-5; TRBD1 agrees at 7 bases. V lost 2 bases and J lost 6; bases outside the gene matches: 4. The CDR3 is 15 amino acids. From germline, CDR1 is MNHEY and CDR2 SVGAGI. The CDR3 region has the DNA TGTGCCAGCAGTTACGCGGGACAGACTAATTCACCCCTCCACTTT. Translation: CASSYAGQTNSPLHF.

V is TRBV9 and J is TRBJ2-3; TRBD1 is a possible D gene (5 bases). V gave up 4 bases and J gave up 1 base, with 13 bases separating them. CDR3 size: 15 residues. The germline V gene has CDR1 SGDLS and CDR2 YYNGEE. The CDR3 here is CASSSRGTRTDTQYF. Written as DNA, the CDR3 is TGTGCCAGCAGCTCTAGGGGAACCCGCACAGATACGCAGTATTTT.

The chain joins TRBV28 to TRBJ1-2; 10 nucleotides match TRBD1. V gave up 4 bases and J gave up 2 bases; unmatched junction bases: 4. Germline V lookup: CDR1 MDHEN, CDR2 SYDVKM. This CDR3 contains 15 residues. Here the CDR3 DNA reads TGTGCCAGCAGTTCCGGGACAGGGGCAAACTATGGCTACACCTTC. It translates to CASSSGTGANYGYTF.

A remark on this clone: One junction end does not reproduce the germline sequence, and a read error may be involved. V and J are TRBV27 and TRBJ1-5, with TRBD1 matching 7 bases. Per the germline V gene, CDR1 is MNHEY and CDR2 is SMNVEV (reference sequence). The CDR3 sequence is 16 residues long. CDR3 bases: TGTGCCAGCCGTTTGACCACAGGGGCCCACAATCAGCCCCAGCATTTT. It codes for CASRLTTGAHNQPQHF.

This clone was recorded once. The chain carries TRBV19 and TRBJ1-2, with D unclear. Trimming removed 1 base from V and 6 bases from J, with 18 bases in between. This CDR3 has 16 residues. Germline CDR1 LNHDA, CDR2 SQIVND (reference sequence). The CDR3 DNA reads as TGTGCCAGTAGTATAGGAACCGGGAAGGCGAGAAATGGCTACACCTTC. Protein sequence: CASSIGTGKARNGYTF.

The rearrangement links TRBV7-2 to TRBJ2-5, with TRBD2 matching 10 bases. J gave up 4 bases and V 1 base, and 12 bases lay outside the gene matches. CDR3 length equals 18 residues. Per the germline V gene, CDR1 is SGHTA and CDR2 is FQGNSA. The CDR3 reads CASSLVASGGPGGETQYF. CDR3 nucleotides: TGTGCCAGCAGCTTAGTGGCTAGCGGGGGCCCGGGGGGAGAGACCCAGTACTTC.

This chain uses TRBV5-8 with TRBJ1-5; D is perhaps TRBD1 (6 bases). V shed 7 bases and J shed 5 bases, with 10 bases lying between them. The germline V gene has CDR1 SGHTS and CDR2 YDEGEE. CDR3 length: 12 residues. CDR3 nucleotides: TGTGCCAGCTCACACAGGGATCAGCCCCAGCATTTT. Translation gives CASSHRDQPQHF. The whole variable domain, remainder taken from reference TRBV5-8 and TRBJ1-5, is EAGVTQSPTHLIKTRGQQATLRCSPISGHTSVYWYQQALGLGLQFLLWYDEGEERNRGNFPPRFSGRQFPNYSSELNVNALELEDSALYLCASSHRDQPQHFGDGTRLSIL.

The chain recombines TRBV18 with TRBJ1-4; a possible D gene is TRBD1 (6 bases). Germline-derived CDR1 and CDR2 are KGHSH and LQKENI. The ends were cut back, 2 bases at V and 3 bases at J, with 10 bases in the middle. CDR3 length: 15 residues. This chain's CDR3 is CASSPGGRPNEKLFF. CDR3 DNA: TGTGCCAGCTCACCAGGGGGCAGGCCTAATGAAAAACTGTTTTTT.

This rearrangement joins TRBV28 to TRBJ1-2, with 8 bases matching TRBD1. The V segment lost 4 bases and the J segment 7 bases; nucleotides outside the gene matches: 8. The length of the CDR3 is 14 residues. The germline V gene has CDR1 MDHEN and CDR2 SYDVKM. The CDR3: CASSSTGGNRGYTF. DNA of the CDR3: TGTGCCAGCAGTTCCACAGGGGGAAACCGTGGCTACACCTTC.

The V call is TRBV2, the J call TRBJ1-6; 7 bases match TRBD1. CDR1 and CDR2 (germline): SNHLY, FYNNEI. V was pared by 4 bases and J by 5 bases, with 5 bases of the junction left unmatched. CDR3 length: 15 residues. The chain's CDR3 is CASSVGQSNNSPLHF. CDR3 nucleotides: TGTGCCAGCAGTGTGGGACAGAGTAATAATTCACCCCTCCACTTT.

J is TRBJ1-5 and V is TRBV7-8; 7 bases align to TRBD1. The CDR3 length is 14 residues. Germline V gene sequence: CDR1 SGHVS, CDR2 FQNEAQ. J lost 5 bases, V lost 5 bases, and 6 bases had no gene match. The CDR3 spells CASSPRRGDQPQHF. As DNA, the CDR3 is TGTGCCAGCAGCCCCCGCAGGGGGGATCAGCCCCAGCATTTT.

This clone was seen a few times. The chain recombines TRBV10-3 with TRBJ2-7; 10 nucleotides align to TRBD1. Trimming removed 5 bases from V and 6 bases from J; junction bases left unmatched: 10. The CDR3 loop spans 15 amino acids. Germline V gene data show CDR1 as ENHRY and CDR2 as SYGVKD. The CDR3 DNA sequence: TGTGCCATCAGTAAAACCGGGACAGGGGAATCCGAGCAGTACTTC. This gives the protein CAISKTGTGESEQYF.

This rearrangement joins TRBV6-1 to TRBJ1-1, with D unclear. V was pared by 1 base and J by 5 bases, with 11 bases between. CDR1 MNHNS and CDR2 SASEGT come from the germline V gene. The CDR3 length is 14 residues. CDR3 sequence reads: CASSEGLRWTEAFF. The CDR3 nucleotides read TGTGCCAGCAGTGAAGGTTTACGGTGGACTGAAGCTTTCTTT.

This clone was recorded once. The genes are TRBV5-1 and TRBJ2-1, with 10 bases that match TRBD2. The trim removed 4 bases at V and 2 bases at J, leaving 3 bases unmatched. Germline assignment: CDR1 SGHRS and CDR2 YFSETQ. This CDR3 is 15 amino acids long. As DNA, the CDR3 is TGCGCCAGCAGCCTCAGCGGGGGGGCCTACAATGAGCAGTTCTTC. Its translation is CASSLSGGAYNEQFF.

The chain combines TRBV4-2 with TRBJ2-7; TRBD1 matches at 7 bases. Losses at the gene ends were 8 bases for V and 7 bases for J; bases not matched to a gene: 11. The germline CDR1 and CDR2 sequences are LGHNA and YNFKEQ. This CDR3 has 13 amino acids. The CDR3 DNA sequence: TGTGCCAGCGGACAGGACGGATTACGGGAGCAGTACTTC. It specifies CASGQDGLREQYF.

CDR3: CASSTRVTSGNTIYF. The CDR3 bases are TGTGCCAGTAGTACCAGGGTCACCTCTGGAAACACCATATATTTT. J is TRBJ1-3 and V is TRBV19; a possible D gene is TRBD1 (5 bases). This CDR3 contains 15 residues. In germline, CDR1 is LNHDA, CDR2 SQIVND (reference sequence). V lost 4 bases to trimming and J lost 0 bases, with 10 bases between them.

The chain recombines TRBV5-6 with TRBJ1-2; maybe TRBD1 (6 bases). This CDR3 has 13 residues. V dropped 1 base and J dropped 4 bases, with 8 bases sitting between them. Germline CDR1 SGHDT, CDR2 YYEEEE. CDR3 in amino acids: CASSLTGSYGYTF. The DNA for the CDR3 is TGTGCCAGCAGCTTGACAGGGTCCTATGGCTACACCTTC.

The V gene is TRBV2, the J gene TRBJ2-1; 7 bases line up with TRBD2. V dropped 6 bases and J dropped 0; count of bases not matched to a gene: 14. The CDR3 consists of 18 residues. Germline values: CDR1 SNHLY, CDR2 FYNNEI. CDR3 DNA: TGTGCCAGCAGGGAGACTAGCTTAAGAACGAGCTCCTACAATGAGCAGTTCTTC. Translating gives CASRETSLRTSSYNEQFF.

The chain employs TRBV7-9 and TRBJ2-5; 7 positions match TRBD1. The CDR3 sequence is 13 residues long. CDR1 and CDR2 (germline): SEHNR, FQNEAQ (reference sequence). The J segment lost 6 bases and the V segment lost 4 bases, leaving 5 bases of the junction unmatched. Here the CDR3 DNA reads TGTGCCAGCAGCTGGGAGAGGGGGCAGACCCAGTACTTC. It translates to CASSWERGQTQYF.

CDR3 nucleotide sequence: TGTGCCAGCAGCTTGGAGGACGGGGGCTACGAGCAGTACTTC. Translated: CASSLEDGGYEQYF. The V and J genes are TRBV5-4 and TRBJ2-7; tentative D call: TRBD2 (6 bases). The V end lost 0 bases, the J end lost 3 bases, and 10 bases lay between the germline ends. Looked up from germline, CDR1 is SGHNT and CDR2 is YYREEE (reference sequence). The CDR3 runs to 14 residues.

This chain links TRBV7-9 with TRBJ1-3; possible D gene TRBD1, 6 bases. Trimming removed 3 bases at V and 4 bases at J, with 16 bases between. Looked up from germline, CDR1 is SEHNR and CDR2 is FQNEAQ (reference sequence). The CDR3 loop spans 16 amino acids. The CDR3 reads CASSFSGQTGGNTIYF. CDR3 coding DNA: TGTGCCAGCAGCTTTTCTGGACAGACGGGAGGAAACACCATATATTTT. The full variable domain, in which reference TRBV7-9 and TRBJ1-3 provide the parts outside the CDR3, is DTGVSQNPRHKITKRGQNVTFRCDPISEHNRLYWYRQTLGQGPEFLTYFQNEAQLEKSRLLSDRFSAERPKGSFSTLEIQRTEQGDSAMYLCASSFSGQTGGNTIYFGEGSWLTVV.

V usage is TRBV6-5 and J usage is TRBJ2-7; 11 bases are shared with TRBD1. The CDR3 totals 15 residues. Trimming removed 8 bases from V and 6 bases from J; junction bases left unmatched: 12. CDR1 MNHEY and CDR2 SVGAGI come from the germline V gene. The CDR3 sequence is CASRMVDRGRTEQYF. DNA for the CDR3: TGTGCCAGCCGAATGGTGGACAGGGGGCGAACCGAGCAGTACTTC.

The chain combines TRBV28 with TRBJ1-1, with 7 bases that match TRBD1. CDR1 is MDHEN, CDR2 SYDVKM, per germline. The CDR3 totals 13 residues. The V gene end was trimmed by 6 bases and the J gene end by 3 bases; junction bases not matched to a gene: 4. CDR3 DNA: TGTGCCAGCAGGACAGGGATGTACACTGAAGCTTTCTTT. Protein sequence: CASRTGMYTEAFF.

This clone came up a few times. The V call is TRBV6-5, the J call TRBJ1-1; weak D call: TRBD1 (5 bases). The V gene's germline CDR1 is MNHEY and CDR2 SVGAGI. V lost 5 bases to trimming and J lost 1 base, with 11 bases between them. This CDR3 is 14 amino acids long. The CDR3 protein is CASSRQGANTEAFF. CDR3 nucleotides: TGTGCCAGCAGTCGTCAAGGGGCGAACACTGAAGCTTTCTTT.

The chain combines TRBV5-5 with TRBJ1-5; D gene unclear. V lost 1 base and J 1 base, leaving 9 bases between the germline ends. The CDR3 length is 15 residues. Germline CDR1 SGHKS, CDR2 YYEKEE (reference sequence). CDR3 DNA sequence: TGTGCCAGCAGCTTGCAGGCCACGAGCAATCAGCCCCAGCATTTT. It specifies CASSLQATSNQPQHF.